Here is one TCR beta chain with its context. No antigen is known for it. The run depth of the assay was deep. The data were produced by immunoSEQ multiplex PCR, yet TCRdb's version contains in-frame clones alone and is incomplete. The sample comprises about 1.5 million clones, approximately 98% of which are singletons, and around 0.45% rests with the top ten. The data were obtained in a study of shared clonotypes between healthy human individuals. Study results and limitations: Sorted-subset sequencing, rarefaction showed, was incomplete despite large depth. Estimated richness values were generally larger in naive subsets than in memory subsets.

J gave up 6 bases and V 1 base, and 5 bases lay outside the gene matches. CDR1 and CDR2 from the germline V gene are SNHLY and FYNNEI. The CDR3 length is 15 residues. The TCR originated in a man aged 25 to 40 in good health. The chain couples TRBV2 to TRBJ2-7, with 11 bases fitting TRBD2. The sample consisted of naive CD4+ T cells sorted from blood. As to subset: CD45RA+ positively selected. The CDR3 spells CASSEELAGVTEQYF. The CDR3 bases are TGTGCCAGCAGTGAAGAACTAGCGGGAGTAACCGAGCAGTACTTC.